These T cell receptor beta chains were read from a single sample in a study of cytomegalovirus exposure and HLA in healthy donors. Sequencing was performed with immunoSEQ multiplex PCR; in TCRdb, only in-frame clones are kept and a portion is missing. The table has 120,000 to 150,000 clones, nearly 85% seen once; the top ten hold 3% to 4%. Sequenced: PBMCs. The receptors were sampled from a male donor in good health and CMV-seronegative. Each CDR3 is given with its conserved first and last residue. A D gene is named only where the DNA matches it firmly. Rows give clone size only sometimes, using once, few, many, or a class for an expanded clone.

TRBV4-3	TRBD2	NA	TRBJ2-1	CASSQERLAGSSYNEQFF	TGCGCCAGCAGCCAAGAGAGACTAGCGGGCTCCTCCTACAATGAGCAGTTCTTC
TRBV7-3	TRBD2	NA	TRBJ2-5	CASSSWTSGLLRETQYF	TGTGCCAGCAGCTCGTGGACTAGCGGGTTATTAAGAGAGACCCAGTACTTC
TRBV28	TRBD2	NA	TRBJ2-7	CASTLGLAGGTVYEQYF	TGTGCCAGCACCCTAGGGCTAGCGGGAGGTACTGTCTACGAGCAGTACTTC
TRBV28	TRBD1	NA	TRBJ2-3	CASSLGTGGATDTQYF	TGTGCCAGCAGTTTAGGCACAGGGGGTGCCACAGATACGCAGTATTTT
TRBV25-1	TRBD1	NA	TRBJ1-1	CASRSDRGFTEAFF	TGTGCCAGCAGATCCGACAGGGGATTCACTGAAGCTTTCTTT
TRBV7-9	TRBD1	NA	TRBJ2-3	CASSARDRGTLDTQYF	TGTGCCAGCAGCGCCCGGGACAGGGGGACTCTGGATACGCAGTATTTT
TRBV28	NA	NA	TRBJ1-2	CASSSSGYTF	TGTGCCAGCAGCTCAAGCGGCTACACCTTC
TRBV7-9	TRBD2	NA	TRBJ2-7	CASSLDRGGLAAYEQYF	TGTGCCAGCAGCTTAGACCGGGGGGGTCTAGCGGCCTACGAGCAGTACTTC
TRBV7-3	TRBD1	NA	TRBJ2-7	CASSPESGTVDEQYF	TGTGCCAGCAGCCCCGAATCGGGGACAGTAGACGAGCAGTACTTC
TRBV6-1	TRBD2	NA	TRBJ2-1	CASRAGTSGHNEQFF	TGTGCCAGCAGGGCCGGGACTAGCGGACACAATGAGCAGTTCTTC
TRBV5-1	TRBD1	NA	TRBJ2-5	CASSPPTGGLGETQYF	TGCGCCAGCAGTCCGCCGACAGGGGGCTTAGGAGAGACCCAGTACTTC
TRBV11-2	NA	NA	TRBJ2-7	CASRRGGTYEQYF	TGTGCCAGCAGGAGGGGCGGGACCTACGAGCAGTACTTC
TRBV7-9	TRBD2	NA	TRBJ2-1	CASSLGPAGGQYNEQFF	TGTGCCAGCAGCTTAGGGCCCGCGGGGGGGCAGTACAATGAGCAGTTCTTC
TRBV9	NA	NA	TRBJ2-1	CASSPQGSYNEQFF	TGTGCCAGCAGCCCCCAGGGCTCCTACAATGAGCAGTTCTTC
TRBV6-4	NA	few	TRBJ2-1	CASSDRESNEQFF	TGTGCCAGCAGTGACAGGGAGAGCAATGAGCAGTTCTTC
TRBV5-4	TRBD1	NA	TRBJ2-3	CASSPDRADTQYF	TGTGCCAGCAGCCCGGACAGGGCAGATACGCAGTATTTT
TRBV19	TRBD1	once	TRBJ2-7	CASSDRGTSYEQYF	TGTGCCAGTTCTGACAGGGGCACATCCTACGAGCAGTACTTC
TRBV5-1	NA	NA	TRBJ1-1	CASSQGGSETEAFF	TGCGCCAGCAGCCAGGGAGGGTCAGAAACTGAAGCTTTCTTT
TRBV7-3	TRBD2	once	TRBJ2-1	CASSHTSGVYNEQFF	TGTGCCAGCAGCCACACTAGCGGGGTTTACAATGAGCAGTTCTTC
TRBV7-9	NA	NA	TRBJ1-5	CASSSGSGNQPQHF	TGTGCCAGCAGCTCAGGCAGTGGCAATCAGCCCCAGCATTTT
TRBV5-5	NA	NA	TRBJ1-1	CASSLDPGSGTEAFF	TGTGCCAGCAGCTTGGACCCGGGATCGGGCACTGAAGCTTTCTTT
TRBV7-2	NA	NA	TRBJ2-1	CASSLASLSDEQFF	TGTGCCAGCAGCTTAGCTTCACTTTCGGATGAGCAGTTCTTC
TRBV5-6	NA	NA	TRBJ1-1	CASSRYYLNTEAFF	TGTGCCAGCAGCCGATACTATCTGAACACTGAAGCTTTCTTT
TRBV6-5	NA	once	TRBJ2-7	CASSYKQSYEQYF	TGTGCCAGCAGTTATAAACAGTCCTACGAGCAGTACTTC
TRBV5-1	TRBD1	few	TRBJ1-1	CASSSEGANTEAFF	TGCGCCAGCAGCTCGGAGGGGGCAAACACTGAAGCTTTCTTT
TRBV6-5	NA	NA	TRBJ2-3	CASSYVGGSTDTQYF	TGTGCCAGCAGTTACGTAGGCGGGAGCACAGATACGCAGTATTTT
TRBV6-5	NA	NA	TRBJ1-2	CASWGVGDGYTF	TGTGCCAGCTGGGGGGTTGGGGATGGCTACACCTTC
TRBV28	TRBD1	NA	TRBJ1-2	CASSSGQAASEKVGYTF	TGTGCCAGCAGTTCCGGACAGGCCGCGTCGGAGAAGGTTGGCTACACCTTC
TRBV11-2	NA	NA	TRBJ1-5	CASSLDLGRSEPQHF	TGTGCCAGCAGCTTAGATCTCGGGAGATCGGAGCCCCAGCATTTT
TRBV19	NA	NA	TRBJ1-6	CASSIPTVSPLHF	TGTGCCAGTAGTATACCGACTGTCTCACCCCTCCACTTT
TRBV13	TRBD2	once	TRBJ2-5	CASSLREGGETQYF	TGTGCCAGCAGCTTAAGGGAGGGAGGGGAGACCCAGTACTTC
TRBV5-4	TRBD2	NA	TRBJ2-5	CASSLSGAGRAGETQYF	TGTGCCAGCAGCCTGAGTGGGGCAGGGAGGGCGGGGGAGACCCAGTACTTC
TRBV13	NA	NA	TRBJ2-7	CASSLEGQGKSYEQYF	TGTGCCAGCAGCTTAGAAGGGCAGGGGAAGTCCTACGAGCAGTACTTC
TRBV6-5	NA	once	TRBJ2-7	CASSYRPGSSYEQYF	TGTGCCAGCAGTTACCGGCCGGGGAGCTCCTACGAGCAGTACTTC
TRBV14	NA	NA	TRBJ2-5	CASSQGVVSETQYF	TGTGCCAGCAGCCAAGGCGTAGTGTCCGAGACCCAGTACTTC
TRBV7-8	TRBD2	NA	TRBJ2-3	CASSLVFGLVTDTQYF	TGTGCCAGCAGCTTAGTGTTCGGACTAGTAACAGATACGCAGTATTTT
TRBV7-9	NA	few	TRBJ2-7	CASSFGQSYEQYF	TGTGCCAGCAGCTTTGGACAGTCCTACGAGCAGTACTTC
TRBV7-8	NA	NA	TRBJ1-6	CASSLLADSPLHF	TGTGCCAGCAGCTTACTTGCAGATTCACCCCTCCACTTT
TRBV2	NA	NA	TRBJ2-1	CASSDQGSSYNEQFF	TGTGCCAGCAGTGACCAGGGGAGCTCCTACAATGAGCAGTTCTTC
TRBV11-2	TRBD2	NA	TRBJ2-5	CASSLGLAEETQYF	TGTGCCAGCAGCTTAGGACTAGCGGAAGAGACCCAGTACTTC
TRBV20-1	NA	NA	TRBJ2-2	CSARPAGELFF	TGCAGTGCTAGACCGGCCGGGGAGCTGTTTTTT
TRBV9	TRBD1	once	TRBJ1-3	CASSASGQGVGNTIYF	TGTGCCAGCAGCGCCTCAGGACAGGGGGTCGGAAACACCATATATTTT
TRBV7-9	TRBD2	NA	TRBJ2-3	CASSIFPAGSTDTQYF	TGTGCCAGCAGCATCTTTCCAGCGGGGAGCACAGATACGCAGTATTTT
TRBV6-1	NA	NA	TRBJ2-7	CALLLVESREQYF	TGTGCTCTCTTACTAGTTGAGTCGCGGGAGCAGTACTTC
TRBV11-2	NA	NA	TRBJ2-2	CANLGDTDTGELFF	TGTGCCAACCTCGGCGACACTGACACCGGGGAGCTGTTTTTT
TRBV5-1	TRBD2	NA	TRBJ2-1	CASSLWGGNNEQFF	TGCGCCAGCAGCTTGTGGGGAGGGAACAATGAGCAGTTCTTC
TRBV9	NA	NA	TRBJ2-3	CASSVGNGGPADTQYF	TGTGCCAGCAGCGTAGGGAACGGGGGGCCGGCAGATACGCAGTATTTT
TRBV11-3	NA	NA	TRBJ2-1	CASSFGGPSNEQFF	TGTGCCAGCAGCTTTGGGGGCCCCAGCAATGAGCAGTTCTTC
TRBV5-8	NA	NA	TRBJ2-7	CASSLAWEEQYF	TGTGCCAGCAGCTTGGCATGGGAGGAGCAGTACTTC
TRBV30	NA	NA	TRBJ2-2	CAHRDNLPGELFF	TGTGCCCACCGGGACAATCTCCCCGGGGAGCTGTTTTTT
TRBV7-9	NA	NA	TRBJ1-2	CASSSIDRLNGYTF	TGTGCCAGCAGCTCCATAGACCGACTTAATGGCTACACCTTC
TRBV4-2	TRBD1	NA	TRBJ2-7	CASSLGEGAGGSHEQYF	TGTGCCAGCAGCCTCGGCGAGGGGGCAGGAGGAAGCCACGAGCAGTACTTC
TRBV6-5	TRBD2	NA	TRBJ2-7	CASSYLAGPSHEQYF	TGTGCCAGCAGTTACTTAGCGGGACCCTCCCACGAGCAGTACTTC
TRBV29-1	TRBD1	few	TRBJ2-5	CSVQGTGPYSQETQYF	TGCAGCGTCCAGGGGACAGGGCCCTACTCCCAAGAGACCCAGTACTTC